This T cell receptor (beta chain) was obtained from a study of blood T cells in healthy people across ages. Study-wide points: Versus aged donors, long-lived donors had higher diversity and more naive CD4+ cells.

As for this clonotype: Its specificity is unknown.

With a J-beta primer mix and a sample-barcoded 5' primer, a second PCR ran roughly 6 to 11 cycles. In TCRdb, the 5' RACE reads were re-called with MiXCR into one record per CDR3 protein. The repertoire holds around 940,000 distinct CDR3 sequences, 51% seen once, with about 22% in the top ten. The donors, aged about 6 to 95, were healthy Caucasians from Russia. The CDR3 runs to 12 residues. Germline-derived CDR1 and CDR2 are KGHDR and SFDVKD. Trimming shortened V by 3 bases and J by 11 bases, and 12 bases separated the two germline ends. This receptor was identified in a woman aged 55-75 years in good health. The chain joins TRBV24-1 to TRBJ2-5; D unclear. Sequenced input: blood. CDR3 sequence: CATSDRADEQYF. The CDR3 bases are TGTGCCACCAGTGATAGGGCGGATGAGCAGTACTTC.